Listed here are 3 T cell receptor beta chains from one sample, sequenced in a study of blood T cell repertoires in COVID-19. Assay used: immunoSEQ multiplex PCR; TCRdb lists only in-frame clones, some missing. This sample has about 210,000 clones, with around 90% found just once. Sequences were obtained from PBMCs or T cells enriched from blood (not recorded which). The receptors derive from a man aged 25 to 40 in a cohort exposed to, infected with or recovered from COVID-19 (not recorded which).

This chain's CDR3 is CASRHRGQTEAFF. The CDR3 bases are TGTGCCTCACGACACAGGGGGCAGACTGAAGCTTTCTTT. The chain couples TRBV19 to TRBJ1-1; 9 bases fit TRBD1. In germline, CDR1 is LNHDA, CDR2 SQIVND (reference sequence). Germline trimming cut 11 bases from V and 5 bases from J; bases unmatched to any gene: 9. The CDR3 consists of 13 residues.

The chain carries TRBV6-5 and TRBJ2-2; TRBD2 aligns across 7 bases. Per the germline V gene, CDR1 is MNHEY and CDR2 is SVGAGI. J was trimmed by 6 bases and V by 2 bases; bases with no gene match: 3. This CDR3 spans 14 amino acids. The CDR3 reads CASSYGAGAGELFF. In nucleotides, the CDR3 is TGTGCCAGCAGTTACGGGGCGGGAGCCGGGGAGCTGTTTTTT.

The chain combines TRBV7-9 with TRBJ1-5, with a possible D match to TRBD1 (5 bases). The germline gives CDR1 SEHNR, CDR2 FQNEAQ (reference sequence). V gave up 4 bases and J gave up 7 bases, with 11 bases separating them. This CDR3 contains 13 residues. The DNA for the CDR3 is TGTGCCAGCAGCTCCCGGGGGGGACAGCCCCAGCATTTT. This codes for CASSSRGGQPQHF.